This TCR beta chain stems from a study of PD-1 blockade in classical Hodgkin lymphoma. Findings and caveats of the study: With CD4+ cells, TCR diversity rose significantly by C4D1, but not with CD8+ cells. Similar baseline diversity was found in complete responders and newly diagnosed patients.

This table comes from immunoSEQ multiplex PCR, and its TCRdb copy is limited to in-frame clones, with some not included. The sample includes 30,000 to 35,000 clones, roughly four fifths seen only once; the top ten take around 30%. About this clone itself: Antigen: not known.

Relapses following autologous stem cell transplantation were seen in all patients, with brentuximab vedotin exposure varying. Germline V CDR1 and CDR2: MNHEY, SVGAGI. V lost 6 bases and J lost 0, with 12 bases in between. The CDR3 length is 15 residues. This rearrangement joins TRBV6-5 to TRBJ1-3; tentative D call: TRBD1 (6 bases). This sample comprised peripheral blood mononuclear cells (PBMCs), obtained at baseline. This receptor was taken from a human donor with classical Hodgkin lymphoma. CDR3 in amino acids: CASSPDSNSGNTIYF. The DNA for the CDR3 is TGTGCCAGCAGCCCGGACAGTAACTCTGGAAACACCATATATTTT.